The present entry profiles one T cell receptor (beta chain) with its context. Its antigen is undetermined. The method was immunoSEQ multiplex PCR; TCRdb's version includes in-frame clones alone and lacks a portion of them. Here the sample spans 120,000 to 150,000 clones, 70% to 90% being singletons. The entry originates in a study of T cell responses to AZD1222 COVID-19 vaccine. Study findings and constraints: Researchers report vaccine-associated CD4 TCRs spanning spike, with dominance at 160-218 and 743-854. At study baseline, merely a handful of AZD1222 recipients were seropositive.

In germline, CDR1 is SNHLY, CDR2 FYNNEI. This CDR3 comprises 13 residues. V was trimmed by 3 bases and J by 0 bases, leaving 5 bases between them. This receptor was obtained from an adult in good health. The specimen comprised peripheral blood, sampled on day 0 of AZD1222 vaccination. The V call is TRBV2, the J call TRBJ1-1, with D unresolved. CDR3 nucleotides: TGTGCCAGCAGTGACGGTCTGAACACTGAAGCTTTCTTT. Translating gives CASSDGLNTEAFF. The full variable domain, completed using reference TRBV2 and TRBJ1-1, is EPEVTQTPSHQVTQMGQEVILRCVPISNHLYFYWYRQILGQKVEFLVSFYNNEISEKSEIFDDQFSVERPDGSNFTLKIRSTKLEDSAMYFCASSDGLNTEAFFGQGTRLTVV.